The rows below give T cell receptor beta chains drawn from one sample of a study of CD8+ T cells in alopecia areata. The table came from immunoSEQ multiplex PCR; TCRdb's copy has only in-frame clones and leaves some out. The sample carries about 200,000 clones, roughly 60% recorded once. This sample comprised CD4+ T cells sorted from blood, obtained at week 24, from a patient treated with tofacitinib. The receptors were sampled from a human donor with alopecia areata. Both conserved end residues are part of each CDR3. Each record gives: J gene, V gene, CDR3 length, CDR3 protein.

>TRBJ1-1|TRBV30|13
CAWEDRGNTEAFF
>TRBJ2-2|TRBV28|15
CASSGGTGATGELFF
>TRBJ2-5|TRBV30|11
CAWGTGETQYF
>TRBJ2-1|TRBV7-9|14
CASSEGQGRNEQFF
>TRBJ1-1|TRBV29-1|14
CSVTGGGMNTEAFF
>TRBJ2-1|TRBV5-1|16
CASSLGEWDRYNEQFF
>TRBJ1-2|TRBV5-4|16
CASSLVGTATSRGYTF
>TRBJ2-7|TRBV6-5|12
CASSSRGYEQYF
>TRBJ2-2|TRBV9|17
CASRPGASGRNTGELFF
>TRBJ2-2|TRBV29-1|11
CSVDGDGELFF
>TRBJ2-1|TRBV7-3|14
CASSSGTRVGEQFF
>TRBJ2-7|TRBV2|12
CASRLLGLEQYF
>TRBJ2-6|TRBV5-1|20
CASSLRSVGQGSSGANVLTF
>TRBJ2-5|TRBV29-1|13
CSVETGAQETQYF
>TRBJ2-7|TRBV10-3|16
CAISENRGASSYEQYF
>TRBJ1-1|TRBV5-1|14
CASSLVAMNTEAFF
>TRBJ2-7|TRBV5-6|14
CASGFAGDSYEQYF
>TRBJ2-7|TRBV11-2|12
CASSSTRGEQYF
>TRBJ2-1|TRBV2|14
CASSKEGDYNEQFF
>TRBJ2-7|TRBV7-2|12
CASSLHRGAGAF
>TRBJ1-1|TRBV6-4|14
CASSDSNRPTEAFF
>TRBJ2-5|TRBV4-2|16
CASSQDPGGFGETQYF
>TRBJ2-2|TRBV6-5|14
CASHRGGGTGELFF
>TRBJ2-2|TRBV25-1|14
CASAAPLDTGELFF
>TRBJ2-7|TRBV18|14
CASSPRGARYEQYF
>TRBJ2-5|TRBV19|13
CASRRASGETQYF
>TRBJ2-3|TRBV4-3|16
CASSPRAGASTDTQYF
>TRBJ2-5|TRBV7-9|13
CASTPAGAETQYF
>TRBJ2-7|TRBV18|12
CASSPGTYEQYF
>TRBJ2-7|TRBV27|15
CASSLGQGYYYEQYF
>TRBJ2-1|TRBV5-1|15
CASSLGLAKHNEQFF
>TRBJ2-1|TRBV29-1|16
CSGDRPGTGVPNEQFF
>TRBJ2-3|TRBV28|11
CASSPGYTQYF
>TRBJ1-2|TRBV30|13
CAWSGSPEGGYTF
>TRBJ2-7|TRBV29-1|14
CSVEDRSRSYEQYF
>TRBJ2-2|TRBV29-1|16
CSVRGTGGGHTGELFF
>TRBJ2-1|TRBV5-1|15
CASSLSSGGNNEQFF
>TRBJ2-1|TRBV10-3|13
CANGLADYNEQFF
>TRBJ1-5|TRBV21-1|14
CARHRTGGYQPQHF
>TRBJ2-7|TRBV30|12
CAWSPTTYEQYF
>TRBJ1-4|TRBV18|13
CATARDTNEKLFF
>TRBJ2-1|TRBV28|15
CASSLAGLAYNEQFF
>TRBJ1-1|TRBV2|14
CASRTGIMNTEAFF
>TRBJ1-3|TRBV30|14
CAWSVTGGGNTIYF
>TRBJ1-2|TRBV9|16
CASSPRDRPTSYGYTF
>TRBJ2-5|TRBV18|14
CASSPTQEEETQYF
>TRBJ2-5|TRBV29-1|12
CSYRRGEETQYF
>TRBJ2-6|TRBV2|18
CASRPRGYRFSGANVLTF
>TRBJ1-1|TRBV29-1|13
CSVGGLTGTEAFF
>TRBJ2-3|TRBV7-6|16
CASSQWARAGTDTQYF
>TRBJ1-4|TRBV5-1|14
CASRQASTNEKLFF
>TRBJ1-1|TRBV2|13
CASRGGSYTEAFF
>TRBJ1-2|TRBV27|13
CASSDRGLYGYTF